The rows below give T cell receptor beta chains drawn from one sample of a study of response to subunit inactivated influenza vaccine. TCRdb reprocessed the RT-PCR reads via MiXCR and lists one record per CDR3 protein. The repertoire has approximately 230,000 distinct CDR3 sequences, 10% to 15% of them found once; the top ten carry approximately 8.3%. The sequenced sample was non-naive T cells sorted from PBMCs, obtained roughly 2 weeks before vaccination. The origin of the receptors is a man aged 50 to 60 who received an inactivated influenza vaccine. The CDR3 runs from the conserved cysteine through the conserved F or W. Each record gives: clone size, V gene, D gene, J gene, CDR3 length, CDR3 protein, CDR3 DNA. D genes are given only for firm matches. Size is stated for part of the rows, as once, few or many counts, or as a class when the clone is expanded.

>NA|TRBV2|NA|TRBJ2-2|15
CASSVGGPNTGELFF
TGTGCCAGCAGTGTCGGGGGCCCAAACACCGGGGAGCTGTTTTTT
>NA|TRBV7-6|NA|TRBJ2-7|16
CASSRGRTGAPGEQYF
TGTGCCAGCAGCCGCGGGCGGACGGGAGCTCCCGGCGAGCAGTACTTC
>many|TRBV12-3/TRBV12-4|NA|TRBJ2-7|14
CASSNTGESYEQYF
TGTGCCAGCAGTAACACGGGGGAATCCTACGAGCAGTACTTC
>few|TRBV20-1|NA|TRBJ1-5|14
CSAKTSGGNQPQHF
TGCAGCGCAAAAACCTCAGGGGGCAATCAGCCCCAGCATTTT
>few|TRBV30|TRBD1|TRBJ2-3|13
CAWTGGSGDTQYF
TGTGCCTGGACAGGGGGCAGTGGGGATACGCAGTATTTT
>many|TRBV20-1|NA|TRBJ1-1|13
CSARRSANTEAFF
TGCAGTGCTAGAAGGTCAGCGAACACTGAAGCTTTCTTT
>few|TRBV20-1|NA|TRBJ2-5|14
CSARTGREQETQYF
TGCAGTGCTAGGACAGGGAGGGAACAAGAGACCCAGTACTTC
>many|TRBV11-2|NA|TRBJ2-7|14
CASTQLRQPYEQYF
TGTGCCAGCACCCAACTGAGGCAGCCCTACGAGCAGTACTTC
>NA|TRBV28|TRBD1|TRBJ1-5|16
CASSLSTGGSNQPQHF
TGTGCCAGCAGTTTATCTACAGGGGGCAGCAATCAGCCCCAGCATTTT
>few|TRBV27|TRBD1|TRBJ1-4|14
CASSFAGGGEKLFF
TGTGCCAGCAGTTTTGCAGGGGGTGGTGAAAAACTGTTTTTT
>few|TRBV29-1|TRBD1|TRBJ1-1|12
CSVEWGQYEAFF
TGCAGCGTTGAATGGGGACAGTATGAAGCTTTCTTT
>NA|TRBV28|NA|TRBJ1-3|15
CASSSTLLSGNTIYF
TGTGCCAGCAGTTCGACACTGCTCTCTGGAAACACCATATATTTT
>NA|TRBV4-3|TRBD2|TRBJ2-7|15
CASSQVNAGGYEQYF
TGCGCCAGCAGCCAAGTTAATGCGGGAGGGTACGAGCAGTACTTC
>many|TRBV12-3/TRBV12-4|NA|TRBJ2-3|12
CASTYGTDTQYF
TGTGCCAGCACCTACGGCACAGATACGCAGTATTTT